These 4 T cell receptor beta chains were all obtained from the same sample, sequenced in a study of blood T cell repertoires in COVID-19 (dated by TCRdb to 2018 to 2020). Libraries were made using the immunoSEQ multiplex PCR assay. TCRdb stores this immuneACCESS table with in-frame sequences only. Part of the clones is absent; in the studies checked, under half of the shortfall reflects unresolved V genes, and no reason is known for the rest. For this sample there are 50,000 to 55,000 clones; approximately 87% appear just once. The biggest ten clones account for 4% of the sample. Sequenced material: peripheral blood. All receptors derive from a man aged 50 to 59 with acute or convalescent COVID-19.

V gene TRBV5-1 combines with J gene TRBJ2-3, with D perhaps TRBD1 (6 bases). The CDR3 runs to 14 residues. With 0 bases removed from V and 1 base from J, the gap between germline ends came to 6 bases. Germline lookup yields CDR1 SGHRS and CDR2 YFSETQ. Here the CDR3 DNA reads TGCGCCAGCAGCTTGGACAGGGGCACAGATACGCAGTATTTT. It is translated as CASSLDRGTDTQYF.

This chain joins TRBV18 and TRBJ1-2; no firm D call. V was shortened by 3 bases and J by 4 bases, with 18 bases between the two germline ends. Germline V gene sequence: CDR1 KGHSH, CDR2 LQKENI. The CDR3 sequence is 16 residues long. Here the CDR3 reads CASSPSEARRGYGYTF. CDR3 in DNA: TGTGCCAGCTCACCCTCCGAGGCTAGACGGGGCTATGGCTACACCTTC.

The chain recombines TRBV2 with TRBJ2-7, with 8 bases that match TRBD2. Losses at the gene ends were 2 bases for V and 6 bases for J; bases not matched to a gene: 6. CDR3 length: 14 amino acids. The germline gives CDR1 SNHLY, CDR2 FYNNEI. The chain's CDR3 is CASSEWGLGGEQYF. The CDR3 DNA reads TGTGCCAGCAGTGAATGGGGACTAGGGGGCGAGCAGTACTTC. The variable domain in full, with the rest retrieved from reference TRBV2 and TRBJ2-7, is EPEVTQTPSHQVTQMGQEVILRCVPISNHLYFYWYRQILGQKVEFLVSFYNNEISEKSEIFDDQFSVERPDGSNFTLKIRSTKLEDSAMYFCASSEWGLGGEQYFGPGTRLTVT.

The chain has TRBV5-6 and TRBJ2-3; 7 bases line up with TRBD1. CDR1 is SGHDT, CDR2 YYEEEE, per germline. J gave up 4 bases and V 4 bases, and 9 bases lay outside the gene matches. This CDR3 is 15 amino acids long. CDR3 bases: TGTGCCAGCAGCCCGAGACAGGGACGCCCAGATACGCAGTATTTT. Translating gives CASSPRQGRPDTQYF.